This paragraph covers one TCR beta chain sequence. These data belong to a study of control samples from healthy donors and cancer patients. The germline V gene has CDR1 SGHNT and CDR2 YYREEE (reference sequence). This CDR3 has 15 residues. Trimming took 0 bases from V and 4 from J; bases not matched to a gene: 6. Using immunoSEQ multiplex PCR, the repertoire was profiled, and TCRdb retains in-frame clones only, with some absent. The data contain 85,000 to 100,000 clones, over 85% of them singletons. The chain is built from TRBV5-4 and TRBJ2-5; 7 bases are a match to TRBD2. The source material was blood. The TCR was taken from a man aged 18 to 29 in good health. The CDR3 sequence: CASSLDSGVPETQYF. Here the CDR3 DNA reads TGTGCCAGCAGCTTGGACAGCGGGGTACCAGAGACCCAGTACTTC.